Each of the 7 T cell receptor beta chains below was sequenced from the same sample in a study of T cells after posttransplantation cyclophosphamide. Sequencing used immunoSEQ multiplex PCR; TCRdb keeps in-frame clones, though not all of them. This sample comprises about 36,000 clones, none seen once only. Input material: PBMCs. The receptors shown here come from a girl aged 10 to 17 in good health, CMV-negative, and a related stem cell transplant donor.

The sample holds a few counts of this clone. The V and J genes are TRBV25-1 and TRBJ2-3; D assignment may be TRBD1 or TRBD2 (7 bases each). Trimming removed 10 bases from V and 1 base from J, with 12 bases in between. The CDR3 consists of 13 residues. Per the germline V gene, CDR1 is MGHDK and CDR2 is SYGVNS. CDR3 DNA sequence: TGTGCCACCAGGGGGGGTGGCACAGATACGCAGTATTTT. The encoded protein is CATRGGGTDTQYF.

This clone was detected many times. J is TRBJ1-3 and V is TRBV4-1; weak D call: TRBD1 (5 bases). The CDR3 totals 14 residues. In germline, CDR1 is MGHRA, CDR2 YSYEKL. The germline V and J ends were trimmed by 5 bases and 5 bases, with 13 bases remaining between them. The CDR3 here is CASSSPDRRNTIYF. The CDR3 coding sequence is TGCGCCAGCAGCTCTCCAGACAGAAGAAACACCATATATTTT.

This clone was observed at least ten times. The chain has TRBV21-1 and TRBJ2-3; the table's D call of TRBD2 was not tested on the DNA. TRBV21-1 is shown as a pseudogene. CDR3 size: 16 residues. CDR3 coding DNA: TGTGCCAGCAGCAACGCTAGCGGGGGACCCACAGATACGCAGTATTTT. This codes for CASSNASGGPTDTQYF.

This clone has more than one count but fewer than ten. The chain employs TRBV18 and TRBJ1-1, with D possibly being TRBD1 (5 bases). CDR1 is KGHSH and CDR2 is LQKENI in the germline V gene. The CDR3 is 13 amino acids. V lost 6 bases to trimming and J lost 7 bases, with 15 bases between them. For the CDR3, the DNA is TGTGCCAGCTCGACTGACAGCTTTCATGAAGCTTTCTTT. This gives the protein CASSTDSFHEAFF.

In its sample, this clone was seen a few times. Other DNA sequences in this sample translate to the same CDR3. The V gene is TRBV7-2, the J gene TRBJ2-3; 7 nucleotides align to TRBD1. Germline assignment: CDR1 SGHTA and CDR2 FQGNSA. CDR3 size: 16 residues. J gave up 2 bases and V 6 bases, and 11 bases lay outside the gene matches. CDR3 DNA: TGTGCCAGCAGGCGACGTACAGGGGTTTCCACAGATACGCAGTATTTT. Translation: CASRRRTGVSTDTQYF.

V is TRBV30 and J is TRBJ1-3; D gene unclear. The V gene's germline CDR1 is GTSNPN and CDR2 SVGIG (reference sequence). The CDR3 is 14 residues long. Trimming cost V 7 bases and J 0 bases, with 13 bases left between them. CDR3 sequence: CASWSPSSGNTIYF. CDR3 bases: TGTGCCTCATGGTCACCCAGCTCTGGAAACACCATATATTTT.

V is TRBV5-1 and J is TRBJ1-4; D uncertain. The CDR3 loop spans 14 amino acids. Trimming stripped 1 base from V and 1 base from J, with 5 bases between. The V gene's germline CDR1 is SGHRS and CDR2 YFSETQ. CDR3 loop: CASSLFRTNEKLFF. DNA for the CDR3: TGCGCCAGCAGCTTGTTCCGAACTAATGAAAAACTGTTTTTT. The full variable domain, rest sourced from reference TRBV5-1 and TRBJ1-4, is KAGVTQTPRYLIKTRGQQVTLSCSPISGHRSVSWYQQTPGQGLQFLFEYFSETQRNKGNFPGRFSGRQFSNSRSEMNVSTLELGDSALYLCASSLFRTNEKLFFGSGTQLSVL.